This section outlines one TCR beta chain sequence together with its context. The entry originates in a study of early T cells in non-severe SARS-CoV-2 infection. Individual cDNA molecules carried attached unique molecular identifiers. One entry per CDR3 protein, called by TCRdb with MiXCR from the 5' RACE reads. There are tens of thousands of distinct CDR3 sequences in the sample; 9% to 15% occur only once, and over 6.5% lies in the top ten. Germline CDR1 reads MNHEY; CDR2 reads SMNVEV (reference sequence). The ends were cut back, 2 bases at V and 0 bases at J, with 7 bases in the middle. CDR3 length: 15 amino acids.

The receptor comes from an adult who was a healthcare worker with PCR-confirmed SARS-CoV-2 infection or an uninfected control (not recorded which). Sequenced material: whole blood. The chain combines TRBV27 with TRBJ1-4; D is unresolved. The CDR3: CASSLHGATNEKLFF. CDR3 DNA: TGTGCCAGCAGTTTACACGGTGCAACTAATGAAAAACTGTTTTTT.